Below, 27 T cell receptor beta chains from the same sample are listed, as sequenced in a study of blood T cell repertoires in COVID-19. Sequencing was performed with immunoSEQ multiplex PCR; in TCRdb, only in-frame clones are kept and a portion is missing. The sample consists of around 220,000 clones, less than 90% of them appearing once. Material: peripheral blood. These receptors came from a man aged 30 to 45 with active or convalescent COVID-19.

The rearrangement uses TRBV5-4 and TRBJ2-7; 7 bases are shared with TRBD1. Germline V gene sequence: CDR1 SGHNT, CDR2 YYREEE (reference sequence). The CDR3 consists of 14 residues. Trimming at V came to 4 bases and at J to 0 bases, leaving 4 bases not matched to a gene. Here the CDR3 reads CASSKGQSSYEQYF. The CDR3 coding sequence is TGTGCCAGCAGCAAGGGACAGTCCTCCTACGAGCAGTACTTC.

The chain recombines TRBV13 with TRBJ2-2; 8 positions agree with TRBD2. The CDR3 has 15 residues. V shed 5 bases and J 3 bases; nucleotides not matched to a gene: 5. The V gene's germline CDR1 is PRHDT and CDR2 FYEKMQ (reference sequence). The CDR3 sequence: CASSRFGGDTGELFF. The CDR3 nucleotides read TGTGCCAGCAGCCGATTCGGGGGGGACACCGGGGAGCTGTTTTTT.

This rearrangement joins TRBV4-1 to TRBJ2-7; no reliable D call. V gave up 0 bases and J gave up 3 bases, with 9 bases separating them. Germline V gene sequence: CDR1 MGHRA, CDR2 YSYEKL. This CDR3 contains 14 residues. CDR3 coding DNA: TGCGCCAGCAGCCAAGACCACACCCACTACGAGCAGTACTTC. This sequence encodes CASSQDHTHYEQYF.

CDR3 in DNA: TGTGCCAGCAGCCTCGGACAGGGGACTGAAGCTTTCTTT. Its protein product is CASSLGQGTEAFF. The chain is built from TRBV9 and TRBJ1-1; 9 bases line up with TRBD1. CDR3 length equals 13 residues. Germline trimming cut 4 bases from V and 5 bases from J; bases unmatched to any gene: 3. Germline-derived CDR1 and CDR2 are SGDLS and YYNGEE. Based on the CDR3 plus reference TRBV9 and TRBJ1-1, the full variable domain is DSGVTQTPKHLITATGQRVTLRCSPRSGDLSVYWYQQSLDQGLQFLIQYYNGEERAKGNILERFSAQQFPDLHSELNLSSLELGDSALYFCASSLGQGTEAFFGQGTRLTVV.

CDR3 amino acids: CASSLSAGNYEQYF. DNA for the CDR3: TGTGCCAGCAGCTTATCGGCAGGTAACTACGAGCAGTACTTC. This rearrangement joins TRBV11-2 to TRBJ2-7; no firm D call. Germline CDR1 SGHAT, CDR2 FQNNGV. Trimming took 2 bases from V and 3 from J, leaving 11 bases between them. This CDR3 is 14 amino acids long.

The V gene is TRBV5-1, the J gene TRBJ1-6, with 8 nucleotides matching TRBD1. This CDR3 is built from 16 residues. CDR1 is SGHRS, CDR2 YFSETQ, per germline. J lost 8 bases, V lost 4 bases, and 11 bases had no gene match. The CDR3 sequence: CASSPEQGDKDSPLHF. The CDR3 DNA reads as TGCGCCAGCAGCCCCGAACAGGGGGACAAGGATTCACCCCTCCACTTT.

This clone was counted only a few times. This chain connects TRBV5-1 to TRBJ1-3, with D maybe TRBD1 (5 bases). V was cut by 0 bases and J by 4 bases, with 11 bases left in between. The length of the CDR3 is 15 residues. Germline V gene data show CDR1 as SGHRS and CDR2 as YFSETQ. The chain's CDR3 is CASSLVPGGGNTIYF. CDR3 in DNA: TGCGCCAGCAGCTTGGTCCCCGGGGGAGGAAACACCATATATTTT.

This clone is a singleton in its sample. The V call is TRBV7-2, the J call TRBJ1-2, with a tentative D call TRBD1 (5 bases). From germline, CDR1 is SGHTA and CDR2 FQGNSA. V was shortened by 4 bases and J by 8 bases, with 14 bases between the two germline ends. This CDR3 has 13 residues. The CDR3 loop reads CASSSRDRLGYTF. CDR3 DNA: TGTGCCAGCAGCTCCAGGGATCGGCTCGGCTACACCTTC.

V usage is TRBV5-1 and J usage is TRBJ2-5; 10 nucleotides match TRBD2. Germline V gene data show CDR1 as SGHRS and CDR2 as YFSETQ. Trimming at V came to 2 bases and at J to 4 bases, leaving 2 bases not matched to a gene. The CDR3 has 14 residues. The CDR3 DNA reads TGCGCCAGCAGCTTTTGGACTAGCGGAGAGACCCAGTACTTC. Translation gives CASSFWTSGETQYF.

V usage is TRBV11-2 and J usage is TRBJ1-1, with D perhaps matching TRBD1 (5 bases). This CDR3 region has 14 residues. Trimming pared 3 bases from V and 5 bases from J, leaving 13 bases between. Germline CDR1 is SGHAT and CDR2 is FQNNGV. The CDR3 nucleotides are TGTGCCAGCAGCTTCGAGCAGGGAGGGACTGAAGCTTTCTTT. It specifies CASSFEQGGTEAFF.

The J gene is TRBJ1-6, the V gene TRBV3-1 (or the pseudogene TRBV3-2); D gene unclear. Germline-derived CDR1 and CDR2 are LGHDT and YNNKEL (reference sequence). Trimming took 1 base from V and 9 from J, leaving 13 bases between them. CDR3 length: 15 residues. CDR3 DNA sequence: TGTGCCAGCAGCCAAGGGCTCGGGTCGGGTTCACCCCTCCACTTT. Amino acid sequence: CASSQGLGSGSPLHF.

The V and J genes are TRBV6-2 or TRBV6-3 and TRBJ2-1; D not resolved. Germline CDR1 reads MNHEY; CDR2 reads SVGEGT. Trimming removed 6 bases from V and 0 bases from J, with 12 bases in between. This CDR3 is built from 15 residues. The CDR3: CASSLTPSSYNEQFF. In DNA, the CDR3 is TGTGCCAGCAGCTTGACACCGAGCTCCTACAATGAGCAGTTCTTC.

In DNA, the CDR3 is TGCGCCAGCAGACGGGTCCCTGCTAATGAAAAACTGTTTTTT. Its translation is CASRRVPANEKLFF. The rearrangement uses TRBV5-1 and TRBJ1-4; D uncertain. V lost 5 bases and J 3 bases, leaving 11 bases between the germline ends. The CDR3 spans 14 residues. Looked up from germline, CDR1 is SGHRS and CDR2 is YFSETQ.

The genes are TRBV2 and TRBJ1-2; D uncertain. Deletions cut 4 bases from V and 8 bases from J, with 8 bases between. CDR1 and CDR2 from the germline V gene are SNHLY and FYNNEI. The CDR3 consists of 11 residues. As DNA, the CDR3 is TGTGCCAGCAGTGCGGGGTTCGGCTACACCTTC. It is translated as CASSAGFGYTF.

The V call is TRBV28, the J call TRBJ2-7; a weak D match, TRBD1 (6 bases). Germline assignment: CDR1 MDHEN and CDR2 SYDVKM. The CDR3 consists of 16 residues. V dropped 6 bases and J dropped 3 bases, with 21 bases sitting between them. The CDR3 region has the DNA TGTGCCAGCAGCCGGACCGGGACAAATGTCCTCTACGAGCAGTACTTC. This sequence encodes CASSRTGTNVLYEQYF.

The V and J genes are TRBV30 and TRBJ1-2; D unclear. Germline CDR1 and CDR2: GTSNPN and SVGIG (reference sequence). Trimming stripped 0 bases from V and 3 bases from J, with 8 bases between. This CDR3 has 13 amino acids. Here the CDR3 DNA reads TGTGCCTGGAGTGTACTCAACTACTATGGCTACACCTTC. This gives the protein CAWSVLNYYGYTF.

The chain recombines TRBV11-2 with TRBJ2-3; D perhaps matches TRBD1 (5 bases). The V end lost 1 base, the J end lost 2 bases, and 13 bases lay between the germline ends. In germline, CDR1 is SGHAT, CDR2 FQNNGV. The CDR3 consists of 16 residues. This CDR3 is CASSLVVGLLTDTQYF. The DNA of the CDR3 is TGTGCCAGCAGCTTAGTGGTGGGGCTTCTCACAGATACGCAGTATTTT.

This chain links TRBV7-2 with TRBJ2-1; TRBD2 agrees at 7 bases. V lost 7 bases, J lost 2 bases, and 8 bases stayed unmatched. The CDR3 sequence is 15 residues long. CDR1 and CDR2 (germline): SGHTA, FQGNSA. The CDR3 reads CASNVGLDAYNEQFF. The CDR3 coding sequence is TGTGCCAGCAATGTAGGACTAGATGCCTACAATGAGCAGTTCTTC.

This rearrangement joins TRBV25-1 to TRBJ2-1; 8 bases align to TRBD1. With 6 bases clipped from V and 7 bases from J, the junction kept 14 bases outside the gene matches. The length of the CDR3 is 16 residues. Germline CDR1 is MGHDK and CDR2 is SYGVNS. CDR3 amino acids: CASSATGQATGNEQFF. CDR3 DNA sequence: TGTGCCAGCAGCGCAACGGGACAGGCAACGGGAAATGAGCAGTTCTTC. Complete variable domain (other parts from reference TRBV25-1 and TRBJ2-1): EADIYQTPRYLVIGTGKKITLECSQTMGHDKMYWYQQDPGMELHLIHYSYGVNSTEKGDLSSESTVSRIRTEHFPLTLESARPSHTSQYLCASSATGQATGNEQFFGPGTRLTVL.

The V and J genes are TRBV5-1 and TRBJ2-7; D possibly corresponds to TRBD1 (6 bases). Germline-derived CDR1 and CDR2 are SGHRS and YFSETQ. CDR3 length: 14 residues. Trimming took 0 bases from V and 2 from J, leaving 9 bases between them. Written as DNA, the CDR3 is TGCGCCAGCAGCTTGGTCCCAGGGGCCTACGAGCAGTACTTC. It translates to CASSLVPGAYEQYF.

V usage is TRBV10-3 and J usage is TRBJ2-3; a weak D match, TRBD2 (6 bases). Trimming took 6 bases from V and 2 from J, leaving 9 bases between them. Germline V gives CDR1 ENHRY, CDR2 SYGVKD. CDR3 size: 13 residues. For the CDR3, the DNA is TGTGCCATCAGGGCGGGGTACACAGATACGCAGTATTTT. This gives the protein CAIRAGYTDTQYF.

The chain uses TRBV27 and TRBJ1-2; 10 nucleotides align to TRBD1. The CDR3 is made up of 19 amino acids. Germline V lookup: CDR1 MNHEY, CDR2 SMNVEV (reference sequence). Trimming cost V 10 bases and J 4 bases; bases outside gene matches: 24. The CDR3 loop is CATLRTGTGVSLDIYGYTF. In DNA form, the CDR3 reads TGTGCCACCCTAAGAACCGGGACAGGGGTCTCACTGGATATCTATGGCTACACCTTC.

This clone appeared a single time. This chain uses TRBV7-8 with TRBJ2-6; maybe TRBD2 (5 bases). V was clipped by 5 bases and J by 0 bases, with 32 bases between them. Germline CDR1 reads SGHVS; CDR2 reads FQNEAQ. CDR3 length: 23 amino acids. CDR3 coding DNA: TGTGCCAGCAGCCCGAATTATCTCTTCACGGGTGGCTTGGACTTCTCTGGGGCCAACGTCCTGACTTTC. As protein: CASSPNYLFTGGLDFSGANVLTF.

The chain uses TRBV30 and TRBJ2-5; D is perhaps TRBD2 (5 bases). The CDR3 sequence is 11 residues long. Germline V gives CDR1 GTSNPN, CDR2 SVGIG (reference sequence). Trimming shortened V by 5 bases and J by 9 bases, and 13 bases separated the two germline ends. The CDR3 bases are TGTGCCTGGTCCTCCGGGGTGGCCCAGTACTTC. Protein: CAWSSGVAQYF.

The V and J genes are TRBV15 and TRBJ1-5, with 7 bases fitting TRBD1. Unmatched junction bases numbered 1, after V lost 4 bases and J lost 4 bases. Germline lookup yields CDR1 LNHNV and CDR2 YYDKDF (reference sequence). CDR3 length: 13 amino acids. This CDR3 reads CATSNRGNQPQHF. The CDR3 region has the DNA TGTGCCACCAGCAACAGGGGTAATCAGCCCCAGCATTTT.

The chain employs TRBV28 and TRBJ1-4; TRBD1 agrees at 9 bases. The CDR3 loop spans 15 amino acids. The V segment lost 2 bases and the J segment 7 bases; nucleotides outside the gene matches: 5. CDR1 and CDR2 (germline): MDHEN, SYDVKM. For the CDR3, the DNA is TGTGCCAGCAGTTTACCCGGGACAGGGCTTGAAAAACTGTTTTTT. This encodes CASSLPGTGLEKLFF.

V gene TRBV30 combines with J gene TRBJ1-5, with D possibly being TRBD1 (5 bases). Looked up from germline, CDR1 is GTSNPN and CDR2 is SVGIG (reference sequence). Trimming removed 1 base at V and 9 bases at J, with 16 bases between. This CDR3 contains 14 residues. Here the CDR3 DNA reads TGTGCCTGGAGTGAGTGGGGGGGAGGATGGCCCCAGCATTTT. It yields the protein CAWSEWGGGWPQHF.